This passage covers 5 T cell receptor beta chains from one sample sequenced in a study of cytomegalovirus exposure and HLA in healthy donors. Sequencing used immunoSEQ multiplex PCR; TCRdb keeps in-frame clones, though not all of them. The top ten hold about 0.7% of the sample, which has about 150,000 clones, roughly 92% seen once. Sequences were obtained from PBMCs. All receptors come from a man between 18 and 29 years old in good health and CMV-seronegative.

V and J are TRBV6-1 and TRBJ1-3, with TRBD1 identical over 8 bases. This CDR3 region has 14 residues. CDR1 is MNHNS and CDR2 is SASEGT in the germline V gene. Trimming took 6 bases from V and 4 from J; bases not matched to a gene: 5. The CDR3 protein is CASRDRDAGNTIYF. The DNA of the CDR3 is TGTGCCAGCAGGGACAGGGACGCGGGAAACACCATATATTTT.

The chain carries TRBV4-3 and TRBJ2-1; D possibly corresponds to TRBD1 (5 bases). In germline, CDR1 is LGHNA, CDR2 YSLEER. V lost 2 bases, J lost 10 bases, and 12 bases lay in between. The CDR3 totals 13 residues. The CDR3 sequence is CASSQPQGGEQFF. CDR3 DNA sequence: TGCGCCAGCAGCCAACCTCAGGGCGGCGAGCAGTTCTTC.

The chain links TRBV5-1 to TRBJ2-3; D gene ambiguous. From germline, CDR1 is SGHRS and CDR2 YFSETQ. Trimming took off 5 bases at V and 6 bases at J, with 16 bases between the two ends. The CDR3 spans 14 residues. The CDR3 protein is CASRPTPVGDTQYF. CDR3 bases: TGCGCCAGCAGGCCAACCCCGGTCGGGGATACGCAGTATTTT.

The rearrangement uses TRBV18 and TRBJ2-7; 8 nucleotides align to TRBD2. Trimming took 0 bases from V and 7 from J; bases not matched to a gene: 11. There are 16 residues in the CDR3. Germline loops: CDR1 KGHSH, CDR2 LQKENI. DNA for the CDR3: TGTGCCAGCTCACCACCTGCAGCGGGGGAGTCGGGGGAGCAGTACTTC. This translates into CASSPPAAGESGEQYF.

The chain couples TRBV11-3 to TRBJ2-2, with TRBD2 identical over 11 bases. The CDR3 has 19 amino acids. The germline CDR1 and CDR2 sequences are SGHNT and YENEEA. Germline trimming cut 2 bases from V and 3 bases from J; bases unmatched to any gene: 11. The CDR3 region has the DNA TGTGCCAGCAGCTTATTTGGGGATAGCGGGAGGGCATACACCGGGGAGCTGTTTTTT. Amino acid sequence: CASSLFGDSGRAYTGELFF. The full variable domain, completed using reference TRBV11-3 and TRBJ2-2, is EAGVVQSPRYKIIEKKQPVAFWCNPISGHNTLYWYLQNLGQGPELLIRYENEEAVDDSQLPKDRFSAERLKGVDSTLKIQPAELGDSAVYLCASSLFGDSGRAYTGELFFGEGSRLTVL.